This T cell receptor beta chain was recorded in a study of cytomegalovirus exposure and HLA in healthy donors. Looking at the study overall: As an earlier analysis found, roughly 180 million T cells yielded approximately 110 million unique TCR beta sequences. For the roughly 400 genotyped donors, roughly 80% fell within the Caucasian-associated ancestry cluster. The study, taken as a whole, reports: When a later analysis was performed, an Asian-associated ancestry cluster reportedly had fewer N-insertions than the roughly 640-donor mean.

PCR employed 60 Vbeta and 13 Jbeta primers. Data came from immunoSEQ multiplex PCR; TCRdb stores just in-frame clones and leaves some out. The table records 180,000 or so clones, 86% of them present only once. There are 15 residues in the CDR3. Per germline, CDR1 SGHVT and CDR2 SQSDAQ. V gave up 6 bases and J gave up 0 bases, with 14 bases separating them. A remark on this clone: As yet, its antigen is unknown.

The chain employs TRBV7-4 and TRBJ1-1; D unresolved. The specimen sequenced was PBMCs. This TCR derives from a woman between 25 and 40 years old in good health and CMV-seronegative. For the CDR3, the DNA is TGTGCCAGCAGGGATCGACCCCGGGTGAACACTGAAGCTTTCTTT. Protein product: CASRDRPRVNTEAFF.